A selection of T cell receptor beta chains follows, all from one sample in a study of OX40 agonist ivuxolimab in advanced cancers. Profiling relied on immunoSEQ multiplex PCR, and the TCRdb table lists in-frame clones only, not all of them. The sample has roughly 51,000 clones; around 89% are singletons. The sequencing used CD4+ or CD8+ T cells sorted from blood, collected in a trial of the OX40 agonist ivuxolimab. These receptors all stem from an adult with an advanced solid tumor such as melanoma, head and neck, liver or kidney cancer. CDR3s include the opening cysteine and the closing phenylalanine or tryptophan. The D gene is left open where the match is weak. Clone size is given for some rows only: seen once, a few or many times, or a class if the clone is expanded.

v_call: TRBV7-8; clone_size: NA; d_call: TRBD1; j_call: TRBJ1-4; cdr3_length: 14; cdr3_aa: CASSTDRGDEKLFF; cdr3_nt: TGTGCCAGCAGCACCGACAGGGGGGATGAAAAACTGTTTTTT
v_call: TRBV2; clone_size: NA; d_call: NA; j_call: TRBJ2-1; cdr3_length: 14; cdr3_aa: CASSDGTSYNEQFF; cdr3_nt: TGTGCCAGCAGTGATGGAACTTCCTACAATGAGCAGTTCTTC
v_call: TRBV20-1; clone_size: NA; d_call: NA; j_call: TRBJ1-2; cdr3_length: 11; cdr3_aa: CSATEGGGYTF; cdr3_nt: TGCAGTGCTACTGAGGGCGGTGGCTACACCTTC
v_call: TRBV7-3; clone_size: NA; d_call: TRBD1; j_call: TRBJ2-1; cdr3_length: 15; cdr3_aa: CASSLSRGQYNEQFF; cdr3_nt: TGTGCCAGCAGCTTATCCAGGGGGCAGTACAATGAGCAGTTCTTC
v_call: TRBV6-1; clone_size: NA; d_call: NA; j_call: TRBJ1-4; cdr3_length: 14; cdr3_aa: CASTGQGSGEKLFF; cdr3_nt: TGTGCCAGCACCGGGCAGGGTTCGGGTGAAAAACTGTTTTTT
v_call: TRBV27; clone_size: NA; d_call: NA; j_call: TRBJ1-5; cdr3_length: 16; cdr3_aa: CASSSWQAGEGQPQHF; cdr3_nt: TGTGCCAGCAGTTCCTGGCAGGCAGGGGAAGGCCAGCCCCAGCATTTT
v_call: TRBV19; clone_size: NA; d_call: TRBD1; j_call: TRBJ1-1; cdr3_length: 14; cdr3_aa: CASSHQGGNTEAFF; cdr3_nt: TGTGCCAGTAGCCACCAGGGGGGGAACACTGAAGCTTTCTTT
v_call: TRBV2; clone_size: NA; d_call: NA; j_call: TRBJ2-7; cdr3_length: 14; cdr3_aa: CASCRDAGPYEQYF; cdr3_nt: TGTGCCAGCTGCCGGGACGCAGGCCCCTACGAGCAGTACTTC
v_call: TRBV10-3; clone_size: NA; d_call: TRBD2; j_call: TRBJ2-3; cdr3_length: 14; cdr3_aa: CAISPRGDTDTQYF; cdr3_nt: TGTGCCATCAGCCCCCGGGGGGACACAGATACGCAGTATTTT
v_call: TRBV19; clone_size: NA; d_call: TRBD1; j_call: TRBJ1-2; cdr3_length: 16; cdr3_aa: CASSIAPGQGSYGYTF; cdr3_nt: TGTGCCAGTAGTATAGCCCCTGGACAGGGGAGCTATGGCTACACCTTC
v_call: TRBV30; clone_size: NA; d_call: NA; j_call: TRBJ2-5; cdr3_length: 12; cdr3_aa: CAWSARVMAQYF; cdr3_nt: TGTGCCTGGAGTGCTAGAGTGATGGCCCAGTACTTC
v_call: TRBV7-2; clone_size: NA; d_call: TRBD1; j_call: TRBJ2-3; cdr3_length: 15; cdr3_aa: CASSLRQGGTDTQYF; cdr3_nt: TGTGCCAGCAGCTTAAGACAGGGGGGCACAGATACGCAGTATTTT
v_call: TRBV5-6; clone_size: NA; d_call: NA; j_call: TRBJ2-4; cdr3_length: 15; cdr3_aa: CASSFPGGQGNIQYF; cdr3_nt: TGTGCCAGCAGCTTTCCCGGGGGGCAGGGGAACATTCAGTACTTC
v_call: TRBV20-1; clone_size: NA; d_call: TRBD2; j_call: TRBJ2-1; cdr3_length: 11; cdr3_aa: CSAPLAGEQFF; cdr3_nt: TGCAGTGCCCCTCTAGCGGGGGAGCAGTTCTTC
v_call: TRBV30; clone_size: NA; d_call: NA; j_call: TRBJ1-1; cdr3_length: 15; cdr3_aa: CAWSVIRGVNTEAFF; cdr3_nt: TGTGCCTGGAGTGTTATCCGGGGGGTGAACACTGAAGCTTTCTTT
v_call: TRBV4-2; clone_size: once; d_call: TRBD2; j_call: TRBJ2-7; cdr3_length: 16; cdr3_aa: CASSQERSGAGSEQYF; cdr3_nt: TGTGCCAGCAGCCAAGAAAGGAGCGGGGCGGGGTCCGAGCAGTACTTC
v_call: TRBV11-2; clone_size: NA; d_call: NA; j_call: TRBJ2-1; cdr3_length: 16; cdr3_aa: CASSVREGSSYNEQFF; cdr3_nt: TGTGCCAGCAGCGTCCGGGAAGGTAGCTCCTACAATGAGCAGTTCTTC
v_call: TRBV18; clone_size: few; d_call: NA; j_call: TRBJ2-2; cdr3_length: 16; cdr3_aa: CASSPVGNLNTGELFF; cdr3_nt: TGTGCCAGCTCACCAGTAGGGAATCTGAACACCGGGGAGCTGTTTTTT
v_call: TRBV5-1; clone_size: NA; d_call: NA; j_call: TRBJ1-4; cdr3_length: 15; cdr3_aa: CASSLEPFGDEKLFF; cdr3_nt: TGCGCCAGCAGCTTGGAGCCATTTGGCGATGAAAAACTGTTTTTT
v_call: TRBV5-1; clone_size: NA; d_call: TRBD1; j_call: TRBJ1-1; cdr3_length: 13; cdr3_aa: CASSQGTGPEAFF; cdr3_nt: TGCGCCAGCAGCCAGGGGACAGGCCCTGAAGCTTTCTTT
v_call: TRBV21-1; clone_size: NA; d_call: NA; j_call: TRBJ1-5; cdr3_length: 14; cdr3_aa: CASSCRGINQPQHF; cdr3_nt: TGTGCCAGCAGCTGCCGGGGGATCAATCAGCCCCAGCATTTT
v_call: TRBV30; clone_size: few; d_call: TRBD1; j_call: TRBJ1-2; cdr3_length: 13; cdr3_aa: CACRDRVSYGYTF; cdr3_nt: TGTGCCTGCCGGGACAGGGTTTCGTATGGCTACACCTTC
v_call: TRBV4-1; clone_size: NA; d_call: NA; j_call: TRBJ2-1; cdr3_length: 15; cdr3_aa: CASSQRGAGNNEQFF; cdr3_nt: TGCGCCAGCAGCCAACGGGGGGCGGGGAACAATGAGCAGTTCTTC
v_call: TRBV5-1; clone_size: once; d_call: NA; j_call: TRBJ2-7; cdr3_length: 14; cdr3_aa: CASSLQTNSYEQYF; cdr3_nt: TGCGCCAGCAGCCTGCAGACGAACTCCTACGAGCAGTACTTC
v_call: TRBV6-1; clone_size: NA; d_call: TRBD2; j_call: TRBJ2-7; cdr3_length: 12; cdr3_aa: CASGRGAYEQYF; cdr3_nt: TGTGCTTCGGGGAGGGGCGCGTACGAGCAGTACTTC
v_call: TRBV7-3; clone_size: NA; d_call: TRBD2; j_call: TRBJ2-6; cdr3_length: 13; cdr3_aa: CAGRASGANVLTF; cdr3_nt: TGTGCCGGGAGGGCCTCTGGGGCCAACGTCCTGACTTTC
v_call: TRBV5-1; clone_size: NA; d_call: NA; j_call: TRBJ2-3; cdr3_length: 14; cdr3_aa: CASSYGGLEDTQYF; cdr3_nt: TGCGCCAGCAGCTATGGCGGGCTCGAAGATACGCAGTATTTT
v_call: TRBV5-1; clone_size: NA; d_call: TRBD1; j_call: TRBJ2-7; cdr3_length: 15; cdr3_aa: CASSTRTGRVGEQYF; cdr3_nt: TGCGCCAGCAGCACGCGGACAGGCAGGGTGGGCGAGCAGTACTTC
v_call: TRBV28; clone_size: NA; d_call: NA; j_call: TRBJ1-5; cdr3_length: 16; cdr3_aa: CAITTHLGGSNQPQHF; cdr3_nt: TGTGCCATTACGACCCACCTCGGAGGGAGCAATCAGCCCCAGCATTTT
v_call: TRBV28; clone_size: NA; d_call: NA; j_call: TRBJ1-2; cdr3_length: 13; cdr3_aa: CASRSDSGYGYTF; cdr3_nt: TGTGCCAGCAGATCAGATTCGGGCTATGGCTACACCTTC
v_call: TRBV9; clone_size: NA; d_call: TRBD2; j_call: TRBJ2-1; cdr3_length: 16; cdr3_aa: CASSVGGTSGNNEQFF; cdr3_nt: TGTGCCAGCAGCGTAGGGGGGACTAGCGGGAACAATGAGCAGTTCTTC
v_call: TRBV7-6; clone_size: NA; d_call: NA; j_call: TRBJ1-5; cdr3_length: 14; cdr3_aa: CASSLEQGGQPQHF; cdr3_nt: TGTGCCAGCAGCTTAGAACAGGGTGGACAGCCCCAGCATTTT
v_call: TRBV7-9; clone_size: few; d_call: TRBD1; j_call: TRBJ1-1; cdr3_length: 13; cdr3_aa: CASSLQGLSEAFF; cdr3_nt: TGTGCCAGCAGTTTACAGGGGCTATCTGAAGCTTTCTTT
v_call: TRBV10-3; clone_size: NA; d_call: NA; j_call: TRBJ1-2; cdr3_length: 15; cdr3_aa: CATRDRPEANYGYTF; cdr3_nt: TGTGCCACCCGCGACAGACCTGAAGCTAACTATGGCTACACCTTC
v_call: TRBV21-1; clone_size: NA; d_call: NA; j_call: TRBJ1-4; cdr3_length: 18; cdr3_aa: CASSIRQGRIRENEKLFF; cdr3_nt: TGTGCCAGCAGCATTCGACAGGGGCGAATCCGAGAGAATGAAAAACTGTTTTTT
v_call: TRBV6-1; clone_size: NA; d_call: NA; j_call: TRBJ2-1; cdr3_length: 17; cdr3_aa: CASSAGSLSRDYNEQFF; cdr3_nt: TGTGCCAGCAGTGCGGGAAGCCTATCCCGAGACTACAATGAGCAGTTCTTC
v_call: TRBV6-4; clone_size: NA; d_call: NA; j_call: TRBJ1-2; cdr3_length: 14; cdr3_aa: CASNPGGRDYGYTF; cdr3_nt: TGTGCCAGCAACCCGGGAGGGCGCGACTATGGCTACACCTTC
v_call: TRBV30; clone_size: NA; d_call: NA; j_call: TRBJ1-1; cdr3_length: 13; cdr3_aa: CARTRGSGTEAFF; cdr3_nt: TGTGCCCGTACTAGGGGAAGCGGGACTGAAGCTTTCTTT
v_call: TRBV29-1; clone_size: NA; d_call: NA; j_call: TRBJ2-7; cdr3_length: 15; cdr3_aa: CSVEGDSRSSYEQYF; cdr3_nt: TGCAGCGTTGAAGGGGACTCCCGTAGCTCCTACGAGCAGTACTTC
v_call: TRBV5-1; clone_size: NA; d_call: NA; j_call: TRBJ2-3; cdr3_length: 14; cdr3_aa: CASSMARGTDTQYF; cdr3_nt: TGCGCCAGCAGCATGGCTCGGGGGACAGATACGCAGTATTTT
v_call: TRBV5-4; clone_size: NA; d_call: TRBD1; j_call: TRBJ1-2; cdr3_length: 15; cdr3_aa: CASSSWTGTAYGYTF; cdr3_nt: TGTGCCAGCAGCTCATGGACAGGAACCGCCTATGGCTACACCTTC
v_call: TRBV28; clone_size: NA; d_call: NA; j_call: TRBJ1-1; cdr3_length: 15; cdr3_aa: CASSLGVQGATEAFF; cdr3_nt: TGTGCCAGCAGTTTAGGGGTCCAAGGCGCCACTGAAGCTTTCTTT
v_call: TRBV5-1; clone_size: NA; d_call: NA; j_call: TRBJ2-7; cdr3_length: 11; cdr3_aa: CASSSNYEQYF; cdr3_nt: TGCGCCAGCAGCTCCAACTACGAGCAGTACTTC
v_call: TRBV28; clone_size: NA; d_call: TRBD1; j_call: TRBJ1-1; cdr3_length: 13; cdr3_aa: CASRQGMNTEAFF; cdr3_nt: TGTGCCAGCAGACAGGGGATGAACACTGAAGCTTTCTTT
v_call: TRBV9; clone_size: NA; d_call: NA; j_call: TRBJ2-1; cdr3_length: 14; cdr3_aa: CASSGGRGINEQFF; cdr3_nt: TGTGCCAGCAGCGGGGGTCGCGGGATAAATGAGCAGTTCTTC
v_call: TRBV14; clone_size: NA; d_call: NA; j_call: TRBJ1-2; cdr3_length: 12; cdr3_aa: CASSLSGVGYTF; cdr3_nt: TGTGCCAGCAGCCTTAGCGGGGTTGGCTACACCTTC
v_call: TRBV10-1; clone_size: NA; d_call: NA; j_call: TRBJ2-3; cdr3_length: 13; cdr3_aa: CASSDPPSDTQYF; cdr3_nt: TGCGCCAGCAGTGATCCCCCGTCAGATACGCAGTATTTT
v_call: TRBV18; clone_size: NA; d_call: NA; j_call: TRBJ2-7; cdr3_length: 14; cdr3_aa: CASSPGAQNYEQYF; cdr3_nt: TGTGCCAGCTCACCAGGGGCCCAAAACTACGAGCAGTACTTC
v_call: TRBV7-9; clone_size: NA; d_call: TRBD2; j_call: TRBJ2-1; cdr3_length: 15; cdr3_aa: CASSLPGLAGNEQFF; cdr3_nt: TGTGCCAGCAGCTTACCGGGACTAGCGGGGAATGAGCAGTTCTTC
v_call: TRBV7-3; clone_size: once; d_call: TRBD1; j_call: TRBJ2-1; cdr3_length: 14; cdr3_aa: CASSTGQGTDEQFF; cdr3_nt: TGTGCCAGCAGCACGGGACAGGGGACGGATGAGCAGTTCTTC
v_call: TRBV5-3; clone_size: NA; d_call: TRBD2; j_call: TRBJ2-1; cdr3_length: 15; cdr3_aa: CARSPSSGGPNEQFF; cdr3_nt: TGTGCCAGAAGCCCCTCTAGCGGGGGGCCGAATGAGCAGTTCTTC
v_call: TRBV27; clone_size: NA; d_call: NA; j_call: TRBJ2-5; cdr3_length: 13; cdr3_aa: CASSFPGSQTQYF; cdr3_nt: TGTGCCAGCAGTTTTCCAGGGTCGCAGACCCAGTACTTC
v_call: TRBV7-9; clone_size: NA; d_call: TRBD2; j_call: TRBJ2-1; cdr3_length: 17; cdr3_aa: CASSLSTGGPSYNEQFF; cdr3_nt: TGTGCCAGCAGCTTAAGTACGGGAGGGCCGTCCTACAATGAGCAGTTCTTC
v_call: TRBV14; clone_size: NA; d_call: TRBD1; j_call: TRBJ1-4; cdr3_length: 14; cdr3_aa: CASSRTGSGEKLFF; cdr3_nt: TGTGCCAGCAGCCGGACAGGGAGTGGGGAAAAACTGTTTTTT